What follows are 8 T cell receptor beta chains derived from one specimen sequenced in a study of glioma-infiltrating T cells after dendritic cell vaccination. Here immunoSEQ multiplex PCR was the method, and the copy in TCRdb shows in-frame clones only, minus some. The table records tens of thousands of clones, more than 70% of them present only once. Time point indicated: after dendritic cell vaccination, including at tumor progression/relapse. Sequences were derived from blood, sampled after dendritic cell vaccination. These receptor sequences come from a human donor with glioblastoma.

The chain employs TRBV4-2 and TRBJ2-7, with 9 bases that match TRBD2. The J segment lost 3 bases and the V segment lost 0 bases, leaving 6 bases of the junction unmatched. CDR3 length: 16 amino acids. From germline, CDR1 is LGHNA and CDR2 YNFKEQ. The CDR3 nucleotides are TGTGCCAGCAGCCAAGAGATGCGGGGGGGCCTCTACGAGCAGTACTTC. This translates into CASSQEMRGGLYEQYF.

The rearrangement uses TRBV4-3 and TRBJ2-1, with 8 bases matching TRBD2. Germline V gene lookup returns CDR1 LGHNA and CDR2 YSLEER. With V trimmed by 4 bases and J by 3 bases, 2 bases remained unmatched. The CDR3 extends over 14 amino acids. The chain's CDR3 is CASSPGLVYNEQFF. CDR3 sequence (DNA): TGCGCCAGCAGCCCGGGACTAGTCTACAATGAGCAGTTCTTC.

V and J are TRBV30 and TRBJ1-3, with D possibly TRBD1 on 6 matching bases. The CDR3 totals 14 residues. V was trimmed by 5 bases and J by 2 bases, leaving 13 bases between them. The germline gives CDR1 GTSNPN, CDR2 SVGIG (reference sequence). In DNA form, the CDR3 reads TGTGCCTGGGCACAGGGTGGAACTGGAAACACCATATATTTT. This sequence encodes CAWAQGGTGNTIYF.

The rearrangement joins TRBV12-5 to TRBJ2-1; 9 bases match TRBD2. Germline V gene data show CDR1 as LGHNT and CDR2 as FRNRAP. The CDR3 spans 14 residues. V gave up 9 bases and J gave up 7 bases; unmatched junction bases: 10. CDR3: CASQKVSGGNEQFF. The CDR3, as DNA: TGTGCTAGCCAAAAGGTTAGCGGGGGTAATGAGCAGTTCTTC.

Note on this clone: This sample also contains other DNA sequences that code for the same CDR3. This chain's CDR3 is CASSYRDSYEQYF. The CDR3 nucleotides read TGTGCCAGCAGTTACCGTGACAGCTACGAGCAGTACTTC. The chain employs TRBV6-5 and TRBJ2-7; TRBD1 is a possible D gene (5 bases). In germline, CDR1 is MNHEY, CDR2 SVGAGI. This CDR3 is built from 13 residues. Trimming cost V 2 bases and J 3 bases, with 8 bases left between them.

The chain joins TRBV30 to TRBJ1-2; D unclear. The germline gives CDR1 GTSNPN, CDR2 SVGIG (reference sequence). V lost 1 base and J 4 bases, leaving 13 bases between the germline ends. The CDR3 runs 14 residues. The CDR3: CAWSDEGVGYGYTF. The CDR3 DNA reads as TGTGCCTGGAGTGATGAGGGAGTGGGCTATGGCTACACCTTC.

V usage is TRBV6-5 and J usage is TRBJ1-5, with a weak D call TRBD1 (5 bases). Germline V gives CDR1 MNHEY, CDR2 SVGAGI. The V end lost 6 bases, the J end lost 1 base, and 10 bases lay between the germline ends. The CDR3 sequence is 14 residues long. CDR3 region: CASSRGLSNQPQHF. The CDR3 DNA follows: TGTGCCAGCAGCCGGGGACTCAGCAATCAGCCCCAGCATTTT.

The chain joins TRBV6-4 to TRBJ1-1; D call uncertain. V lost 4 bases, J lost 0 bases, and 12 bases lay in between. Germline CDR1 MRHNA, CDR2 SNTAGT. CDR3 size: 15 residues. The CDR3, as DNA: TGTGCCAGCAGTGTGAGTGCAGGTATGAACACTGAAGCTTTCTTT. Amino acid sequence: CASSVSAGMNTEAFF.